Below are 5 T cell receptor beta chains sequenced from a single sample in a study of cytomegalovirus exposure and HLA in healthy donors. PCR employed 60 Vbeta and 13 Jbeta primers. Method: immunoSEQ multiplex PCR; TCRdb's copy keeps in-frame clones and lacks some. The sample contains 100,000 to 150,000 clones, approximately 80% of which appear only once. Input material: PBMCs. The receptors originated from a male donor in good health and CMV-seropositive.

The V gene is TRBV5-5, the J gene TRBJ2-1; the match to TRBD2 covers 10 bases. The germline V gene has CDR1 SGHKS and CDR2 YYEKEE (reference sequence). The ends lost 0 bases at V and 8 bases at J; junction bases unmatched: 8. The CDR3 is made up of 16 amino acids. This chain's CDR3 is CASSLGPAGGPDEQFF. In DNA, the CDR3 is TGTGCCAGCAGCTTGGGTCCAGCGGGAGGGCCCGATGAGCAGTTCTTC.

This sequence joins TRBV27 and TRBJ1-3; the D gene is possibly TRBD1 (6 bases). The CDR3 covers 13 residues. V was trimmed by 6 bases and J by 7 bases, leaving 13 bases between them. Germline lookup yields CDR1 MNHEY and CDR2 SMNVEV (reference sequence). The CDR3 region has the DNA TGTGCCAGCAGGGGGGGGGCGACGAACACCATATATTTT. It is translated as CASRGGATNTIYF.

In this sample, this clone turned up once. Other DNA variants within this sample encode the same CDR3. The chain carries TRBV7-9 and TRBJ2-7; tentatively, D is TRBD2 (5 bases). V lost 5 bases, J lost 4 bases, and 18 bases lay in between. The CDR3 runs to 15 residues. Germline assignment: CDR1 SEHNR and CDR2 FQNEAQ (reference sequence). DNA for the CDR3: TGTGCCAGCAGCCGCCCAAGTGGGCGAGGGTACGAGCAGTACTTC. Residues: CASSRPSGRGYEQYF.

The chain links TRBV11-3 to TRBJ2-3; TRBD2 matches 11 bases. Germline values: CDR1 SGHNT, CDR2 YENEEA. This CDR3 contains 16 residues. V shed 5 bases, J shed 2 bases, and the junction held 6 bases outside the gene matches. CDR3 nucleotide sequence: TGTGCCAGCAGCGCTGGGACTAGCGGAGCCACAGATACGCAGTATTTT. Its protein product is CASSAGTSGATDTQYF.

The chain uses TRBV6-5 and TRBJ2-7; maybe TRBD1 (6 bases). The V gene's germline CDR1 is MNHEY and CDR2 SVGAGI. The CDR3 is made up of 13 amino acids. V was trimmed by 7 bases and J by 4 bases, leaving 14 bases between them. The CDR3: CASMGWGRYEQYF. CDR3 in DNA: TGTGCCAGCATGGGATGGGGGCGGTACGAGCAGTACTTC.